These 12 T cell receptor beta chains were sequenced from one sample in a study of Ad26.COV2.S vaccination and SARS-CoV-2 variants. Libraries were prepared by immunoSEQ multiplex PCR; TCRdb keeps only in-frame clonotypes and omits some of them. Here the sample spans under 500,000 clones, around 93% being singletons. Treatment specified: about 20 received Ad26.COV2.S at low or high dose, single or two shots; about five received placebo; per-sample allocation not given. Sample collection was performed on day 63 after the first vaccine or placebo injection. The sample consisted of peripheral blood, taken in a trial of Ad26.COV2.S vaccine versus placebo. The origin of the receptors is a person between 18 and 60 years old who received the Ad26.COV2.S COVID-19 vaccine or a placebo.

This rearrangement joins TRBV19 to TRBJ2-7; 14 positions match TRBD2. Unmatched junction bases numbered 4, after V lost 3 bases and J lost 3 bases. The CDR3 consists of 16 residues. Per germline, CDR1 LNHDA and CDR2 SQIVND (reference sequence). The CDR3 sequence: CASSIGTSGGGYEQYF. CDR3 in DNA: TGTGCCAGTAGTATCGGGACTAGCGGGGGTGGCTACGAGCAGTACTTC.

The chain carries TRBV15 and TRBJ2-7; D call uncertain. CDR1 and CDR2 from the germline V gene are LNHNV and YYDKDF (reference sequence). There are 14 residues in the CDR3. Trimming left V 1 base short and J 0 bases short, with 7 bases between. The chain's CDR3 is CATSRGEVSYEQYF. The CDR3 DNA reads as TGTGCCACCAGCAGAGGAGAGGTCTCCTACGAGCAGTACTTC.

The rearrangement uses TRBV7-2 and TRBJ2-2; 15 bases match TRBD2. The ends lost 5 bases at V and 6 bases at J; junction bases unmatched: 10. This CDR3 region has 18 residues. Germline lookup yields CDR1 SGHTA and CDR2 FQGNSA. The CDR3 sequence: CASSPWTSGGALAGELFF. CDR3 in DNA: TGTGCCAGCAGCCCGTGGACTAGCGGGGGGGCCTTAGCCGGGGAGCTGTTTTTT.

The rearrangement uses TRBV4-3 and TRBJ2-6; D might be TRBD1 (7 bases). The CDR3 is made up of 18 amino acids. Looked up from germline, CDR1 is LGHNA and CDR2 is YSLEER. The V and J ends lost 3 bases and 0 bases respectively, with 15 bases between them. The CDR3 is CASSHLTGRNSGANVLTF. The CDR3 nucleotides are TGCGCCAGCAGCCACCTGACAGGGAGGAACTCTGGGGCCAACGTCCTGACTTTC.

The gene calls are TRBV5-4 and TRBJ2-7; no definite D call. V was shortened by 0 bases and J by 3 bases, with 10 bases between the two germline ends. This CDR3 region has 14 residues. The V gene's germline CDR1 is SGHNT and CDR2 YYREEE (reference sequence). In DNA form, the CDR3 reads TGTGCCAGCAGCTTGGAGGCTGGGAACTACGAGCAGTACTTC. Translation gives CASSLEAGNYEQYF.

The V call is TRBV4-3, the J call TRBJ1-6; TRBD1 might be the D (5 bases). V was trimmed by 4 bases and J by 0 bases, leaving 13 bases between them. This CDR3 is 17 amino acids long. Per the germline V gene, CDR1 is LGHNA and CDR2 is YSLEER. CDR3 protein: CASSRGEGSSYNSPLHF. The CDR3 nucleotides read TGCGCCAGCAGCCGAGGGGAAGGGAGCTCCTATAATTCACCCCTCCACTTT.

This chain uses TRBV7-6 with TRBJ1-5; the D is unclear. The V end was cut by 3 bases, the J end by 5 bases, with 11 bases between. Germline V lookup: CDR1 SGHVS, CDR2 FNYEAQ. This CDR3 region has 14 residues. CDR3 loop: CASSLLGRDQPQHF. The CDR3 region has the DNA TGTGCCAGCAGCTTGCTGGGCAGAGATCAGCCCCAGCATTTT.

The chain is built from TRBV5-5 and TRBJ1-1; D possibly corresponds to TRBD1 (5 bases). Trimming pared 2 bases from V and 3 bases from J, leaving 11 bases between. The CDR3 runs 14 residues. CDR1 and CDR2 from the germline V gene are SGHKS and YYEKEE (reference sequence). CDR3 region: CASSFWQGDTEAFF. The CDR3 DNA reads as TGTGCCAGCAGCTTTTGGCAGGGTGACACTGAAGCTTTCTTT.

The genes are TRBV5-1 and TRBJ2-1; TRBD2 aligns across 11 bases. The CDR3 has 15 residues. Trimming cost V 2 bases and J 4 bases; bases outside gene matches: 2. Germline CDR1 is SGHRS and CDR2 is YFSETQ. CDR3 sequence reads: CASSLLAGAYNEQFF. CDR3 in DNA: TGCGCCAGCAGCTTACTAGCGGGGGCTTACAATGAGCAGTTCTTC.

The J gene is TRBJ1-2, the V gene TRBV2; unclear D gene. This CDR3 has 13 residues. CDR1 SNHLY and CDR2 FYNNEI come from the germline V gene. The ends were cut back, 6 bases at V and 2 bases at J, with 10 bases in the middle. The CDR3 coding sequence is TGTGCCAGCAGCTTGGGCGAAAACTATGGCTACACCTTC. Translating it yields CASSLGENYGYTF.

The table lists this clone with a few counts. V is TRBV7-9 and J is TRBJ1-1; no clear D gene. The CDR3 spans 11 residues. The germline V gene has CDR1 SEHNR and CDR2 FQNEAQ (reference sequence). V lost 5 bases to trimming and J lost 7 bases, with 8 bases between them. CDR3 in DNA: TGTGCCAGCAGCACCTCCCATGAAGCTTTCTTT. This codes for CASSTSHEAFF. The full variable domain, in which reference TRBV7-9 and TRBJ1-1 provide the parts outside the CDR3, is DTGVSQNPRHKITKRGQNVTFRCDPISEHNRLYWYRQTLGQGPEFLTYFQNEAQLEKSRLLSDRFSAERPKGSFSTLEIQRTEQGDSAMYLCASSTSHEAFFGQGTRLTVV.

This clone was counted once. The genes are TRBV5-3 and TRBJ2-1, with 9 nucleotides matching TRBD1. TRBV5-3 is an ORF, and what it does is uncertain. V was pared by 9 bases and J by 5 bases, with 12 bases of the junction left unmatched. The CDR3 is made up of 15 amino acids. The CDR3 protein is CAKAIGGQGNNEQFF. Here the CDR3 DNA reads TGTGCCAAAGCGATTGGGGGACAGGGAAACAATGAGCAGTTCTTC.